This TCR beta chain was profiled in a study of blood T cell repertoires in COVID-19. Study details: From the United States, Italy and Spain came samples of acute and convalescent COVID-19. The analysed material was cDNA or gDNA that came from T cells, B-cell-depleted T cells, or PBMCs.

In the original workflow: Using reference gene primer amplification, nucleated cell counts were estimated. Assay: immunoSEQ multiplex PCR; the TCRdb copy retains only in-frame clones and omits some. The V and J calls and clone size are taken from that table; D and trimming were inferred from the DNA. The sample carries some 140,000 clones, more than 75% recorded once. The germline gives CDR1 LGHNA, CDR2 YSLEER. V lost 1 base to trimming and J lost 4 bases; unmatched junction nucleotides: 7. The CDR3 covers 15 residues. The specimen was peripheral blood. The sequence derives from a man older than 75 with acute or convalescent COVID-19. This chain uses TRBV4-3 with TRBJ2-7; 7 bases align to TRBD1. CDR3 residues: CASSQARTGGYEQYF. The CDR3 nucleotides read TGCGCCAGCAGCCAAGCCAGGACAGGTGGTTACGAGCAGTACTTC.